A selection of T cell receptor beta chains follows, all from one sample in a study of T cells in Graves' hyperthyroidism and ophthalmopathy. MiXCR, run by TCRdb on the multiplex PCR reads, gives a single entry per CDR3 protein. Of more than 300,000 distinct CDR3 sequences in the sample, 17% were seen once. The material sequenced was blood. The origin of the receptors is a woman in her twenties or thirties with Graves' hyperthyroidism that later progressed to Graves' ophthalmopathy. Each CDR3 is given with its conserved first and last residue. D genes are given only for firm matches. Where a row states a size, it is once, few, many or the class of an expanded clone; other rows omit it.

D gene | clone size | J gene | V gene | CDR3 protein | CDR3 DNA
NA | few | TRBJ2-7 | TRBV5-1 | CASSPPGFSYEQYF | TGCGCCAGCAGCCCGCCCGGGTTTTCCTACGAGCAGTACTTC
NA | many | TRBJ2-7 | TRBV2 | CASASGASEQYF | TGTGCCAGTGCATCAGGGGCCAGCGAGCAGTACTTC
NA | many | TRBJ1-5 | TRBV27 | CASSVAGSQEEPQHF | TGTGCCAGCAGTGTTGCCGGATCCCAAGAAGAGCCCCAGCATTTT
TRBD2 | many | TRBJ2-1 | TRBV2 | CASRHNQPGLAPSFDEQFF | TGTGCCAGCAGACACAACCAACCGGGACTAGCGCCCAGCTTTGATGAGCAGTTCTTC
NA | many | TRBJ1-4 | TRBV28 | CASSLMYMLTEDNEKLFF | TGTGCCAGCAGTTTAATGTATATGTTGACGGAAGATAATGAAAAACTGTTTTTT
NA | many | TRBJ2-2 | TRBV24-1 | CATSDRGTNTGELFF | TGTGCCACCAGTGACAGGGGCACGAACACCGGGGAGCTGTTTTTT
NA | NA | TRBJ1-1 | TRBV12-3/TRBV12-4 | CASSLGQGDPAFF | TGTGCCAGCAGCCTGGGACAAGGAGATCCGGCTTTCTTT
TRBD1 | many | TRBJ2-5 | TRBV4-1 | CASSRTGAKETQYF | TGCGCCAGCAGTCGGACAGGGGCGAAAGAGACCCAGTACTTC
NA | many | TRBJ1-2 | TRBV7-8 | CASRPNGYGRGYTF | TGTGCCAGCAGGCCTAATGGATACGGACGGGGCTACACCTTC
TRBD1 | few | TRBJ1-2 | TRBV19 | CASSSGTGSYVTHYGYTF | TGTGCCAGTAGTTCCGGGACAGGGTCTTATGTAACACACTATGGCTACACCTTC
NA | few | TRBJ1-4 | TRBV7-9 | CASRLGSQVNEKLFF | TGTGCCAGCAGGTTAGGGAGCCAGGTTAATGAAAAACTGTTTTTT
NA | NA | TRBJ1-1 | TRBV5-1 | CASSFREETEAFF | TGCGCCAGCAGCTTCCGGGAAGAAACTGAAGCTTTCTTT
TRBD1 | NA | TRBJ1-2 | TRBV7-9 | CASSPTTGSDTNYGFTF | TGTGCCAGCAGCCCCACGACAGGGTCTGATACTAACTATGGCTTCACCTTC
NA | many | TRBJ2-1 | TRBV24-1 | CATSDIQGLYNEQFF | TGTGCCACCAGTGATATCCAAGGCCTGTACAATGAGCAGTTCTTC
NA | few | TRBJ2-7 | TRBV5-6 | CASSLGLGPLYEQYF | TGTGCCAGCAGCTTGGGACTCGGGCCTCTCTACGAGCAGTACTTC
NA | few | TRBJ1-5 | TRBV6-1 | CATWILGQPQHF | TGTGCCACCTGGATCCTTGGGCAGCCCCAGCATTTT
NA | many | TRBJ2-1 | TRBV6-1 | CASTPDTSYNEQFF | TGTGCCAGCACCCCAGACACAAGCTACAATGAGCAGTTCTTC
NA | many | TRBJ1-1 | TRBV4-1 | CASSQLTDMNTEAFF | TGCGCCAGCAGCCAATTGACAGACATGAACACTGAAGCTTTCTTT
NA | many | TRBJ2-7 | TRBV2 | CASRTGPSYEQYF | TGTGCCAGCAGAACGGGACCTTCCTACGAGCAGTACTTC
NA | many | TRBJ2-5 | TRBV6-5 | CASSYSQAGWVLGQYF | TGTGCCAGCAGTTACTCTCAGGCAGGGTGGGTGCTGGGCCAGTACTTC
NA | many | TRBJ1-5 | TRBV20-1 | CSAGESNQPQHF | TGCAGTGCCGGGGAAAGCAATCAGCCCCAGCATTTT
NA | many | TRBJ2-7 | TRBV20-1 | CSATEGPYEQYF | TGCAGTGCAACGGAGGGCCCCTACGAGCAGTACTTC
NA | NA | TRBJ1-1 | TRBV3-1 | CASSQVTNMNTEAFF | TGTGCCAGCAGCCAAGTTACTAACATGAACACTGAAGCTTTCTTT
TRBD1 | NA | TRBJ1-1 | TRBV20-1 | CSARTGWVVSEAFF | TGCAGTGCTAGGACAGGGTGGGTAGTCTCTGAAGCTTTCTTT
TRBD1 | many | TRBJ1-1 | TRBV28 | CASSLPRRDSLNTEAFF | TGTGCCAGCAGTTTACCAAGGCGGGACAGCCTGAACACTGAAGCTTTCTTT
TRBD1 | many | TRBJ2-7 | TRBV27 | CASSLRGPPNFDEQYF | TGTGCCAGCAGTCTAAGGGGGCCTCCCAACTTCGACGAGCAGTACTTC
NA | NA | TRBJ2-5 | TRBV5-1 | CASSLREGSQETQYF | TGCGCCAGCAGCTTGAGGGAAGGCAGTCAAGAGACCCAGTACTTC
TRBD1 | NA | TRBJ1-2 | TRBV4-1 | CASRQRGLQGYGYTF | TGCGCCAGCAGACAGAGGGGGCTCCAAGGCTATGGCTACACCTTC
TRBD1 | NA | TRBJ2-7 | TRBV29-1 | CSVESGTGVYEQYF | TGCAGCGTTGAGTCCGGGACAGGGGTCTACGAGCAGTACTTC
TRBD2 | NA | TRBJ2-5 | TRBV5-5 | CASSLARTSGQETQYF | TGTGCCAGCAGCTTGGCCAGGACTAGCGGGCAAGAGACCCAGTACTTC
TRBD2 | few | TRBJ2-3 | TRBV6-4 | CASSERGATDTQYF | TGTGCCAGCAGTGAGCGGGGGGCCACAGATACGCAGTATTTT
NA | NA | TRBJ1-4 | TRBV2 | CASSGGDDTRLPSLNEKLFF | TGTGCCAGCAGTGGCGGGGATGACACACGTCTTCCCAGCTTAAATGAAAAACTGTTTTTT
NA | many | TRBJ1-4 | TRBV12-3/TRBV12-4 | CASSETANEKLFF | TGTGCCAGCAGCGAGACAGCTAATGAAAAACTGTTTTTT
TRBD2 | many | TRBJ2-5 | TRBV3-1 | CASSQWTSGGETQYF | TGTGCCAGCAGCCAATGGACTAGCGGGGGCGAGACCCAGTACTTC
NA | many | TRBJ1-2 | TRBV6-1 | CASSLGQAYYYGYTF | TGTGCCAGCAGCCTCGGACAAGCCTATTATTATGGCTACACCTTC
NA | few | TRBJ1-1 | TRBV5-4 | CASSAGEHETAFF | TGTGCCAGCTCAGCAGGGGAACATGAAACGGCTTTCTTT
NA | many | TRBJ2-5 | TRBV5-4 | CASSPARMAGQETQYF | TGTGCCAGCAGCCCGGCCCGTATGGCGGGACAAGAGACCCAGTACTTC